Detailed here is one T cell receptor beta chain. In the original processing: For nucleated cells, counts were estimated from reference gene primer amplification. Sequencing used immunoSEQ multiplex PCR; TCRdb keeps in-frame clones, though not all of them. That table gives V, J and clone size, and the DNA gave D and trimming. The sample shows more than 70,000 clones, roughly 80% of them seen only once. Germline assignment: CDR1 LNHNV and CDR2 YYDKDF (reference sequence). This CDR3 comprises 21 residues. Trimming left V 3 bases short and J 1 base short, with 28 bases between. The data originate from a study of blood T cell repertoires in COVID-19. On the study more broadly: Both acute and convalescent COVID-19 samples were obtained from the United States, Italy and Spain. PBMCs, B-cell-depleted T cells, or T cells were the source of the cDNA or gDNA that made up the material.

The sequence derives from a woman aged 80 or older with active or convalescent COVID-19. The sequenced sample consisted of peripheral blood. The genes are TRBV15 and TRBJ1-3, with D possibly TRBD1 on 5 matching bases. The CDR3 nucleotides are TGTGCCACCAGCAGCTTACCGCCCTTAGGGGATCCTATTGTGTCTGGAAACACCATATATTTT. Translating it yields CATSSLPPLGDPIVSGNTIYF. The variable domain in full, with the rest retrieved from reference TRBV15 and TRBJ1-3, is DAMVIQNPRYQVTQFGKPVTLSCSQTLNHNVMYWYQQKSSQAPKLLFHYYDKDFNNEADTPDNFQSRRPNTSFCFLDIRSPGLGDTAMYLCATSSLPPLGDPIVSGNTIYFGEGSWLTVV.